The 30 T cell receptor beta chains reported below all come from one sample, sequenced in a study of CXCR3-negative and CXCR3-positive naive CD8 T cells. The TRB cDNA libraries were prepared by 5' RACE with UMI labels. TCRdb re-called the 5' RACE reads and catalogs CDR3 proteins one per entry, DNA excluded. The sample totals about 45,000 distinct CDR3 sequences. Sequenced input: memory CD8+ T cells from blood. Receptor source: a human donor in good health. Some clones in this sample may be carry-over from other donors' samples.

The V call is TRBV7-9, the J call TRBJ2-7; there is no DNA to check the TCRdb D call of TRBD1. The germline V gene has CDR1 SEHNR and CDR2 FQNEAQ (reference sequence). The CDR3 spans 15 residues. The CDR3 sequence: CASRDSGTYPFEQYF. The variable domain in full, completed from reference TRBV7-9 and TRBJ2-7, reads DTGVSQNPRHKITKRGQNVTFRCDPISEHNRLYWYRQTLGQGPEFLTYFQNEAQLEKSRLLSDRFSAERPKGSFSTLEIQRTEQGDSAMYLCASRDSGTYPFEQYFGPGTRLTVT.

The chain recombines TRBV29-1 with TRBJ2-7; TCRdb gives TRBD1 as the D gene, but with no DNA this cannot be confirmed. The CDR3 extends over 11 amino acids. Germline V CDR1 and CDR2: SQVTM, ANQGSEA. The CDR3 loop is CSVDSSTGEVF.

The rearrangement links TRBV13 to TRBJ2-3. Looked up from germline, CDR1 is PRHDT and CDR2 is FYEKMQ (reference sequence). This CDR3 has 14 amino acids. The CDR3 reads CASSTRLDQDTQYF.

The genes are TRBV21-1 and TRBJ1-1; TCRdb gives TRBD1 as the D gene, but with no DNA this cannot be confirmed. TRBV21-1 is tagged as a pseudogene. There are 18 residues in the CDR3. The CDR3 here is CASSKLEGLAIGNTEAFF.

This chain connects TRBV6-4 to TRBJ1-2. The V gene's germline CDR1 is MRHNA and CDR2 SNTAGT. The CDR3 length is 15 residues. CDR3 loop: CASSDSIGGGHGYTF.

This rearrangement joins TRBV6-2 or TRBV6-3 to TRBJ2-5; checking the TCRdb D call of TRBD2 is not possible without DNA. CDR3 length: 15 amino acids. CDR1 and CDR2 from the germline V gene are MNHEY and SVGEGT. CDR3: CASSSGLADQETQYF.

The rearrangement joins TRBV20-1 to TRBJ2-1; TCRdb selects TRBD2, and the lack of DNA leaves this call unchecked. Germline CDR1 is DFQATT and CDR2 is SNEGSKA (reference sequence). The CDR3 has 14 residues. The CDR3 protein is CSAEPREGYNEQFF.

This chain uses TRBV7-9 with TRBJ2-7. Per the germline V gene, CDR1 is SEHNR and CDR2 is FQNEAQ (reference sequence). This CDR3 is 13 amino acids long. The CDR3 here is CASSLVGNYEQYF.

This sequence joins TRBV2 and TRBJ2-7; the TRBD1 assignment by TCRdb is unverifiable without DNA. Germline CDR1 is SNHLY and CDR2 is FYNNEI. The CDR3 extends over 14 amino acids. The CDR3 loop reads CASLPRGISNEQYF.

The chain has TRBV28 and TRBJ2-5. This CDR3 region has 12 residues. Looked up from germline, CDR1 is MDHEN and CDR2 is SYDVKM. CDR3 sequence: CASSFLEETQYF.

The V call is TRBV9, the J call TRBJ2-7; TCRdb outputs TRBD1, but without DNA this stays unchecked. CDR3 length: 12 residues. Per the germline V gene, CDR1 is SGDLS and CDR2 is YYNGEE. CDR3 protein: CASSSQGSEQYF. The full variable domain, rest sourced from reference TRBV9 and TRBJ2-7, is DSGVTQTPKHLITATGQRVTLRCSPRSGDLSVYWYQQSLDQGLQFLIQYYNGEERAKGNILERFSAQQFPDLHSELNLSSLELGDSALYFCASSSQGSEQYFGPGTRLTVT.

J is TRBJ1-1 and V is TRBV4-3; with no DNA, the TCRdb D assignment of TRBD1 cannot be verified. Germline-derived CDR1 and CDR2 are LGHNA and YSLEER. CDR3 size: 15 residues. The CDR3 reads CASSPGVTPGTEAFF.

The rearrangement uses TRBV7-2 and TRBJ2-1. Germline V lookup: CDR1 SGHTA, CDR2 FQGNSA. This CDR3 contains 15 residues. CDR3 sequence reads: CASSLFGSSYNEQFF.

This chain connects TRBV6-1 to TRBJ2-1; TCRdb designates TRBD1, a call that cannot be tested without DNA. This CDR3 has 15 residues. Germline V CDR1 and CDR2: MNHNS, SASEGT. CDR3 sequence: CASSDRDGEYNEQFF.

The chain links TRBV27 to TRBJ2-7; checking the TCRdb D call of TRBD1 is not possible without DNA. The CDR3 sequence is 19 residues long. The germline gives CDR1 MNHEY, CDR2 SMNVEV (reference sequence). This CDR3 is CASSPKPGHHPSGSYEQYF.

The rearrangement links TRBV7-4 to TRBJ2-1; the TCRdb D gene call, TRBD2, has no DNA to confirm it. The CDR3 length is 15 residues. Germline values: CDR1 SGHVT, CDR2 SQSDAQ. CDR3 sequence reads: CASSDSGAADNEQFF.

The gene calls are TRBV18 and TRBJ2-5; TCRdb outputs TRBD2, but without DNA this stays unchecked. The CDR3 runs 15 residues. CDR1 KGHSH and CDR2 LQKENI come from the germline V gene. The chain's CDR3 is CASSTTRALGETQYF. The full variable domain, completed using reference TRBV18 and TRBJ2-5, is NAGVMQNPRHLVRRRGQEARLRCSPMKGHSHVYWYRQLPEEGLKFMVYLQKENIIDESGMPKERFSAEFPKEGPSILRIQQVVRGDSAAYFCASSTTRALGETQYFGPGTRLLVL.

V usage is TRBV2 and J usage is TRBJ1-1; checking the TCRdb D call of TRBD1 is not possible without DNA. The CDR3 loop spans 18 amino acids. The germline CDR1 and CDR2 sequences are SNHLY and FYNNEI. The CDR3: CALGSDRGYHPLNTEAFF. The entire variable domain, with the rest obtained from reference TRBV2 and TRBJ1-1, is as follows: EPEVTQTPSHQVTQMGQEVILRCVPISNHLYFYWYRQILGQKVEFLVSFYNNEISEKSEIFDDQFSVERPDGSNFTLKIRSTKLEDSAMYFCALGSDRGYHPLNTEAFFGQGTRLTVV.

The chain recombines TRBV29-1 with TRBJ1-1; no DNA is available, so the TRBD1 call from TCRdb remains unchecked. Germline values: CDR1 SQVTM, CDR2 ANQGSEA. This CDR3 spans 13 amino acids. The CDR3 loop reads CSVAGGAYTEAFF.

The rearrangement uses TRBV7-3 and TRBJ1-1. The CDR3 covers 13 residues. Germline V gives CDR1 SGHTA, CDR2 FQGTGA. CDR3 in amino acids: CASSLRGYTEAFF.

V gene TRBV20-1 combines with J gene TRBJ2-5; TCRdb's D call of TRBD2 is untestable without DNA. The germline CDR1 and CDR2 sequences are DFQATT and SNEGSKA (reference sequence). The CDR3 has 14 residues. The CDR3 is CSARRGGAAETQYF.

The V gene is TRBV29-1, the J gene TRBJ2-7. CDR3 length: 12 residues. Looked up from germline, CDR1 is SQVTM and CDR2 is ANQGSEA. The CDR3 loop reads CSVVRGAYEQYF.

The rearrangement uses TRBV5-1 and TRBJ2-1; TCRdb's D gene call, TRBD1, goes unchecked for lack of DNA. CDR1 and CDR2 from the germline V gene are SGHRS and YFSETQ. The CDR3 is 15 amino acids. CDR3 sequence: CASGPGQNSYNEQFF.

CDR3 in amino acids: CASSSRWTDRGYGYTF. This chain uses TRBV6-2 or TRBV6-3 with TRBJ1-2; with no DNA, the TCRdb D assignment of TRBD1 cannot be verified. CDR3 size: 16 residues. Germline values: CDR1 MNHEY, CDR2 SVGEGT.

This chain connects TRBV29-1 to TRBJ1-2; the D gene TCRdb calls, TRBD1, cannot be checked with no DNA. CDR3 length equals 13 residues. In germline, CDR1 is SQVTM, CDR2 ANQGSEA. CDR3 loop: CSVENRGDYGYTF.

V usage is TRBV7-3 and J usage is TRBJ2-3; TCRdb proposes TRBD1, but this gene call is untestable without DNA. Per germline, CDR1 SGHTA and CDR2 FQGTGA. This CDR3 contains 13 residues. This CDR3 is CASSSRGSDTQYF.

The chain has TRBV28 and TRBJ1-1. This CDR3 contains 14 residues. Germline V CDR1 and CDR2: MDHEN, SYDVKM. The CDR3 protein is CASSSLSLNTEAFF.

V is TRBV9 and J is TRBJ1-4; the TCRdb D gene call, TRBD1, has no DNA to confirm it. The CDR3 spans 15 residues. Germline lookup yields CDR1 SGDLS and CDR2 YYNGEE. CDR3 in amino acids: CASSEVSRGNEKLFF.

The V gene is TRBV6-5, the J gene TRBJ2-7; no DNA is available, so the TRBD1 call from TCRdb remains unchecked. Germline CDR1 is MNHEY and CDR2 is SVGAGI. The CDR3 runs to 18 residues. The CDR3 sequence: CASSYSLRGGGLIDEQYF.

This CDR3 is CASSQGRGGEQYF. This chain connects TRBV14 to TRBJ2-7; the TCRdb call, TRBD2, lacks DNA for checking. In germline, CDR1 is SGHDN, CDR2 FVKESK. This CDR3 spans 13 amino acids.